This T cell receptor (beta chain) was documented in a study of OX40 agonist ivuxolimab in advanced cancers. The germline gives CDR1 LNHDA, CDR2 SQIVND (reference sequence). The V gene lost 5 bases and the J gene lost 4 bases, with 20 bases spanning the gap. The CDR3 contains 16 residues. Of note for this clone: The antigen is undetermined.

Study results and caveats: The study observed clonal expansion of CD4+ and CD8+ blood T cells by week 6 at 0.1 to 3.0 mg/kg.

Generated by immunoSEQ multiplex PCR, the TCRdb table keeps only in-frame clones and is missing some. The repertoire holds 90,000 to 100,000 clones, with roughly nine tenths as singletons. The sample consisted of CD4+ or CD8+ T cells sorted from blood, taken in a trial of the OX40 agonist ivuxolimab. The receptor was isolated from an adult with an advanced solid tumor such as melanoma, head and neck, liver or kidney cancer. The chain joins TRBV19 to TRBJ1-2; D gene ambiguous. The CDR3 loop is CASSPSVGRSSYGYTF. In DNA, the CDR3 is TGTGCCAGTAGTCCATCGGTTGGCAGGTCCTCCTATGGCTACACCTTC.